This TCR beta chain was identified in a study of T-cell reconstitution after alpha-beta-depleted transplantation in children. This CDR3 is 15 amino acids long. V gave up 0 bases and J gave up 1 base, with 10 bases separating them. Germline loops: CDR1 SGHVS, CDR2 FNYEAQ. For TCRbeta, the library was prepared with unique molecular identifiers. Each CDR3 protein gets one entry after TCRdb re-called the PCR reads with MiXCR. This table holds hundreds of thousands of distinct CDR3 sequences, approximately 17% found once. This clonotype appeared many times. V and J are TRBV7-6 and TRBJ2-7, with a weak D call TRBD1 (6 bases). Sequences were derived from PBMCs from the stem cell graft donor, sampled from the stem cell graft. This sequence was found in a human donor who donated a stem cell graft to a child with acute myeloid leukemia. The CDR3 is CASSLAPGVSYEQYF. The CDR3 nucleotides are TGTGCCAGCAGCTTAGCCCCAGGGGTTTCCTACGAGCAGTACTTC.